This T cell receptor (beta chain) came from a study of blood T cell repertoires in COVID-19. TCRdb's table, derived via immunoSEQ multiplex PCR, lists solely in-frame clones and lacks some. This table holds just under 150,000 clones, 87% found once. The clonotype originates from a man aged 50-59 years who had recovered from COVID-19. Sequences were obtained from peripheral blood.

The CDR3 protein is CASSLNRGTNEKLFF. The CDR3 DNA reads TGTGCCAGCAGTTTAAACAGGGGGACTAATGAAAAACTGTTTTTT. The chain uses TRBV27 and TRBJ1-4; TRBD1 matches at 8 bases. Trimming cost V 2 bases and J 2 bases; bases outside gene matches: 1. Germline V CDR1 and CDR2: MNHEY, SMNVEV (reference sequence). The CDR3 is 15 residues long.